Listed below are T cell receptor beta chains from one sample, sequenced in a study of T cells in tumors after PD-1 blockade. Some clones are missing from TCRdb's copy, which holds only in-frame ones; the method was immunoSEQ multiplex PCR. The sample holds 60,000 to 70,000 clones, roughly 70% seen once. This sample comprised PBMCs, obtained after anti-PD-1 treatment. The receptors shown here come from a human donor with basal cell carcinoma. Each CDR3 is given with its conserved first and last residue. D genes are given only for firm matches.

CASSPFVGSLAGSGGEQFF,TRBV4-2,TRBJ2-1,-
CASSEGQGGTYEQYF,TRBV7-7,TRBJ2-7,TRBD1
CASSSTGAPLASEYF,TRBV5-1,TRBJ2-7,TRBD1
CSASTPDRANYGYTF,TRBV20-1,TRBJ1-2,TRBD1
CASTSGTGKTEAFF,TRBV27,TRBJ1-1,TRBD1
CASRNRNPNEQFF,TRBV6-6,TRBJ2-1,-
CASSQGQDNSPLHF,TRBV7-9,TRBJ1-6,TRBD1
CASSPRQGEEQYF,TRBV18,TRBJ2-7,TRBD1
CASSLTGTKLSGANVLTF,TRBV4-1,TRBJ2-6,-
CAWSLGSNQPQHF,TRBV30,TRBJ1-5,-
CASSQARYTEAFF,TRBV3-1/TRBV3-2,TRBJ1-1,-
CASPPGTRNYGYTF,TRBV2,TRBJ1-2,-
CASTRDRGTSPLHF,TRBV19,TRBJ1-6,TRBD1
CAWKGDRNTEAFF,TRBV30,TRBJ1-1,TRBD1
CASSKTAGGLDTQYF,TRBV18,TRBJ2-3,-
CASSPEGPQEEKLFF,TRBV21-1,TRBJ1-4,-
CAWGNGPTEAFF,TRBV30,TRBJ1-1,-
CAWSRGTKNTEAFF,TRBV30,TRBJ1-1,-
CASKEGEKLFF,TRBV2,TRBJ1-4,-
CASSVTGAKADTQYF,TRBV6-4,TRBJ2-3,TRBD1
CAGTGVSYGYTF,TRBV30,TRBJ1-2,TRBD1
CASSFTGTSGNTIYF,TRBV5-1,TRBJ1-3,-
CASSIRMAGVGEQYF,TRBV19,TRBJ2-7,-
CASSLEYANSNQPQHF,TRBV4-1,TRBJ1-5,-
CASSPPTGGQALSEAFF,TRBV13,TRBJ1-1,TRBD1
CASRPPGNTQETQYF,TRBV3-1/TRBV3-2,TRBJ2-5,-
CASSQLGPQHF,TRBV6-5,TRBJ1-5,-
CATRAWERYGYTF,TRBV5-6,TRBJ1-2,-
CSLGGVDGYTF,TRBV29-1,TRBJ1-2,-
CASSLGAQSRTEAFF,TRBV5-6,TRBJ1-1,-
CASSLTASRYEQYF,TRBV5-6,TRBJ2-7,-
CASSQDKSYEQYF,TRBV3-1/TRBV3-2,TRBJ2-7,-
CASSPPLRQGTEAFF,TRBV6-2/TRBV6-3,TRBJ1-1,TRBD1
CASSNGGANEKLFF,TRBV18,TRBJ1-4,-
CATSDLTGGVQETQYF,TRBV24-1,TRBJ2-5,TRBD2
CSAIKTEAFF,TRBV20-1,TRBJ1-1,-
CASGLAGMFAEAFF,TRBV12-5,TRBJ1-1,-
CAISLDSGVEAFF,TRBV10-3,TRBJ1-1,-
CASSFGQSEQYF,TRBV7-9,TRBJ2-7,-
CASSPGAGTGGADTQYF,TRBV7-9,TRBJ2-3,TRBD1
CASSDVAGGLNTGELFF,TRBV25-1,TRBJ2-2,TRBD2
CASSITVTVEPQHF,TRBV19,TRBJ1-5,-
CSASSTGRSAFF,TRBV20-1,TRBJ1-1,-
CSASVGGSTDTQYF,TRBV20-1,TRBJ2-3,-
CASSLGATQGNIQYF,TRBV7-9,TRBJ2-4,-
CASSLGGNSNQPQHF,TRBV7-9,TRBJ1-5,-
CASSEVAGGSTDTQYF,TRBV10-2,TRBJ2-3,TRBD2
CAWDNTYEQYF,TRBV30,TRBJ2-7,-
CASSPPDLAWRYGYTF,TRBV18,TRBJ1-2,-
CATSDSRLAGDNEQFF,TRBV24-1,TRBJ2-1,TRBD2
CASSYSAGDYGYTF,TRBV6-5,TRBJ1-2,-
CASSSRGSGGGTYNEQFF,TRBV3-1/TRBV3-2,TRBJ2-1,TRBD2
CASSRGVGAPNEQFF,TRBV4-2,TRBJ2-1,-
CASSVASGQGVNSNQPQHF,TRBV6-1,TRBJ1-5,TRBD1
CSVVEGGAGAKNIQYF,TRBV29-1,TRBJ2-4,-
CASSFGNEQFF,TRBV12-3/TRBV12-4,TRBJ2-1,-
CASSLGGGGRHITDTQYF,TRBV5-6,TRBJ2-3,-
CASSLDTGGWQPQHF,TRBV7-9,TRBJ1-5,TRBD1
CASRAVWVDTGELFF,TRBV27,TRBJ2-2,-
CASSPGAVGKLFF,TRBV18,TRBJ1-4,-